This TCR beta chain was identified during a study of T cell changes during pregnancy in multiple sclerosis. The method was immunoSEQ multiplex PCR; TCRdb's version includes in-frame clones alone and lacks a portion of them. The repertoire has approximately 50,000 clones, roughly 95% of them found once; the top ten carry less than 0.35%. CDR1 is KGHSH and CDR2 is LQKENI in the germline V gene. V lost 7 bases, J lost 2 bases, and 5 bases stayed unmatched. There are 13 residues in the CDR3. The input for sequencing was CD4+ T cells from peripheral blood mononuclear cells, taken in the third trimester of pregnancy. The chain combines TRBV18 with TRBJ2-7; TRBD2 matches at 7 bases. This TCR was recovered from a female donor with multiple sclerosis, enrolled in a pregnancy study. The CDR3, as DNA: TGTGCCAGCTTAGGCGGGAGTGCCTACGAGCAGTACTTC. It yields the protein CASLGGSAYEQYF.